This T cell receptor beta chain was profiled in a study of shared clonotypes between healthy human individuals. CDR1 is MNHEY, CDR2 SMNVEV, per germline (reference sequence). The CDR3 totals 14 residues. Germline trimming cut 7 bases from V and 12 bases from J; bases unmatched to any gene: 15. Study-level findings and limits: Shared clonotypes: roughly 4.5% naive CD4, about 3.5% naive CD8, roughly 2.2% memory CD4, about 0.4% memory CD8.

Original analysis: Junction-only immunoSEQ data arrived without quality scores, meaning filtering differed. The repertoire was sequenced with immunoSEQ multiplex PCR; TCRdb's copy has only in-frame clones and lacks some. The V and J calls and clone size are taken from that table; D and trimming were inferred from the DNA. The sample lists hundreds of thousands of clones, roughly 72% occurring once. As for this clone: Its antigen is as yet unknown.

Sequenced sample: memory CD4+ T cells sorted from blood. The subset denotes: CD45RA-negative fraction. This chain connects TRBV27 to TRBJ2-1; the match to TRBD1 covers 7 bases. The sequence came from a woman aged 25 to 45 in good health. The CDR3 DNA follows: TGTGCCAGCATTGCCGGACAGGAAAACTCTCGGCAGTTCTTC. Translation gives CASIAGQENSRQFF.